A selection of T cell receptor beta chains follows, all from one sample in a study of cytomegalovirus exposure and HLA in healthy donors. Measured with immunoSEQ multiplex PCR; TCRdb has only the in-frame clones, and not every one. The repertoire includes about 160,000 clones, approximately 78% of them detected once, and under 2% sits in the top ten. Sequenced input: PBMCs. The receptors originated from a woman aged 18-29 years in good health and CMV-seronegative. Each CDR3 is given with its conserved first and last residue.

>TRBJ2-1|TRBV15
CATSRGWSPYNEQFF
>TRBJ1-1|TRBV6-5
CASRRAGLNTEAFF
>TRBJ2-3|TRBV6-4
CASSDSASGDTDTQYF
>TRBJ2-7|TRBV14
CASSYPGQGAYEQYF
>TRBJ1-3|TRBV18
CASSPRTGHNTIYF
>TRBJ2-2|TRBV5-1
CASSTQGTSGGELFF
>TRBJ2-2|TRBV28
CASSFVSTGELFF
>TRBJ2-3|TRBV4-1
CASSHAGTSGGRTDTQYF
>TRBJ1-4|TRBV5-5
CASSLLQGANEKLFF
>TRBJ2-5|TRBV5-4
CASSARTGLAGGETQYF
>TRBJ2-3|TRBV5-6
CASSFGQRSTDTQYF
>TRBJ1-2|TRBV27
CASSSRQGIHYGYTF
>TRBJ1-4|TRBV6-5
CASSYSYSYPEKLFF
>TRBJ2-1|TRBV19
CASRLVAGTFYNEQFF
>TRBJ1-2|TRBV30
CAWSASPYGYTF
>TRBJ2-3|TRBV28
CATLAGGIDTQYF
>TRBJ2-2|TRBV9
CASSVGERGGGNTGELFF
>NA|TRBV15
CATSRDQGAGIFYEQYF
>TRBJ1-5|TRBV28
CASSRHLSNQPQHF
>TRBJ2-1|TRBV7-8
CASSSRDYRSYNEQFF
>TRBJ2-1|TRBV18
CASSPWNPSPGDEQFF